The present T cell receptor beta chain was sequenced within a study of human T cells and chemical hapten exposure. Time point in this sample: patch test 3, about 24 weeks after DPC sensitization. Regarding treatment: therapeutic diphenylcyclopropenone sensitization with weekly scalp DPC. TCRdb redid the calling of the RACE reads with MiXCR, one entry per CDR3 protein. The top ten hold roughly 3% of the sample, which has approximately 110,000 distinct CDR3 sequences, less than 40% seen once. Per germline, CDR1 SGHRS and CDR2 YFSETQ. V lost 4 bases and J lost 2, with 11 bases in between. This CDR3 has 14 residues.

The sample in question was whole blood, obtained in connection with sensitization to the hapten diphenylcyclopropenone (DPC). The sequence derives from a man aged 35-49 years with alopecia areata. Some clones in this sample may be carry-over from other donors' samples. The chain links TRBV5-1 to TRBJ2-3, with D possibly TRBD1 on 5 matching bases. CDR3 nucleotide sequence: TGCGCCAGCAGCCAGCAGGGTTTCACAGATACGCAGTATTTT. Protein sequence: CASSQQGFTDTQYF.